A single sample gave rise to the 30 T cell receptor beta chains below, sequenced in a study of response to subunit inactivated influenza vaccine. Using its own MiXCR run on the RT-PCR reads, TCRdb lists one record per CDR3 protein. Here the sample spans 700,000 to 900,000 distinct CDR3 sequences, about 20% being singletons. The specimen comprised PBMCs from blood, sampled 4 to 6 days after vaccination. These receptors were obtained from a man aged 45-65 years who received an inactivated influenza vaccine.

The CDR3 here is CASSYHSGLSTDTQYF. As DNA, the CDR3 is TGTGCCAGCAGTTACCATAGCGGACTAAGCACAGATACGCAGTATTTT. The genes are TRBV6-5 and TRBJ2-3, with D possibly TRBD2 on 6 matching bases. Trimming shortened V by 2 bases and J by 0 bases, and 12 bases separated the two germline ends. Germline assignment: CDR1 MNHEY and CDR2 SVGAGI. This CDR3 region has 16 residues.

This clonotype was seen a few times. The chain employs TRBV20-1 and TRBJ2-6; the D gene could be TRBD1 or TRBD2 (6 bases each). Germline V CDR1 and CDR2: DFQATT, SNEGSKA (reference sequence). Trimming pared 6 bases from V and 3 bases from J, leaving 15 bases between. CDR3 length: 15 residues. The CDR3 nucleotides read TGCAGTGCCATGAAACAGGGAGGTGGGGCCAACGTCCTGACTTTC. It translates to CSAMKQGGGANVLTF.

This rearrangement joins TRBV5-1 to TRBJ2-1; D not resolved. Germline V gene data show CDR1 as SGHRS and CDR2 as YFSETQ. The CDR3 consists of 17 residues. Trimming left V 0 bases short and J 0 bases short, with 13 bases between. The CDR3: CASSLAFVDGSYNEQFF. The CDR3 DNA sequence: TGCGCCAGCAGCTTGGCCTTTGTCGACGGCTCCTACAATGAGCAGTTCTTC.

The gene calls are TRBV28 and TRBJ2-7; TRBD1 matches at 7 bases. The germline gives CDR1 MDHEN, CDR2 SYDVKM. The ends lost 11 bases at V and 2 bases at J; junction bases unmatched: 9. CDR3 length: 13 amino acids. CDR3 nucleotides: TGTGCCGGGAAACCGACAGGGACCTACGAGCAGTACTTC. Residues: CAGKPTGTYEQYF. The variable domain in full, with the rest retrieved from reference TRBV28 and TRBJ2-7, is DVKVTQSSRYLVKRTGEKVFLECVQDMDHENMFWYRQDPGLGLRLIYFSYDVKMKEKGDIPEGYSVSREKKERFSLILESASTNQTSMYLCAGKPTGTYEQYFGPGTRLTVT.

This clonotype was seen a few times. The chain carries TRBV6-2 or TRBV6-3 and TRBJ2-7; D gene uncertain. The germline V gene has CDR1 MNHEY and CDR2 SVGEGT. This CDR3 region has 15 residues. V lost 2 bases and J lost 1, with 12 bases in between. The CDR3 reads CASSYIGRLSYEQYF. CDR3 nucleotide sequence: TGTGCCAGCAGTTACATCGGCAGGTTATCCTACGAGCAGTACTTC.

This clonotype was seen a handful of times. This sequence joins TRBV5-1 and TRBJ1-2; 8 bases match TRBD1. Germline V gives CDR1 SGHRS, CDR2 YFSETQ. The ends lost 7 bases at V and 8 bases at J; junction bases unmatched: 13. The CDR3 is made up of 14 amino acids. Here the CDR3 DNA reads TGCGCCAGCGAAGGGTCGACAGGGGAGAAAGGCTACACCTTC. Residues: CASEGSTGEKGYTF.

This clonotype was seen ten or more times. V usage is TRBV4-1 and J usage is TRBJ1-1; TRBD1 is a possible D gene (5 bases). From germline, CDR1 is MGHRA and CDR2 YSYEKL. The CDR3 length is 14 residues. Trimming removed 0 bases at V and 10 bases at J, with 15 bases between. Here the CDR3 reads CASSQEWGQAAAFF. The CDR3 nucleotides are TGCGCCAGCAGCCAAGAGTGGGGCCAGGCCGCAGCTTTCTTT.

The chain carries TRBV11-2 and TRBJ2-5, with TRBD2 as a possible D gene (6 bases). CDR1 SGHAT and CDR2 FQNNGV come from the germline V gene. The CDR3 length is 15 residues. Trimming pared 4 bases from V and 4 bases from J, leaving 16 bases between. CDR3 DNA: TGTGCCAGCAGCTCTCTTCCGGGAGTTTTAGAGACCCAGTACTTC. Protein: CASSSLPGVLETQYF.

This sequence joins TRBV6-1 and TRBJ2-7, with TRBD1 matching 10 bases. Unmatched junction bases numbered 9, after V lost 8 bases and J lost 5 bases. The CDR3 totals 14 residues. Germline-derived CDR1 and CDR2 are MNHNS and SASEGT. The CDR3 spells CASARPGQGNEQYF. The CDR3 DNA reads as TGTGCCAGCGCGAGACCGGGACAGGGGAACGAGCAGTACTTC.

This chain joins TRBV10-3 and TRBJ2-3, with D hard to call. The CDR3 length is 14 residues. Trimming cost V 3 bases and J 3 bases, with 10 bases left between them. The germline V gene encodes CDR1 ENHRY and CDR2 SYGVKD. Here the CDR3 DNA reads TGTGCCATCAGTGATCTTGGTAGGACAGATACGCAGTATTTT. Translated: CAISDLGRTDTQYF.

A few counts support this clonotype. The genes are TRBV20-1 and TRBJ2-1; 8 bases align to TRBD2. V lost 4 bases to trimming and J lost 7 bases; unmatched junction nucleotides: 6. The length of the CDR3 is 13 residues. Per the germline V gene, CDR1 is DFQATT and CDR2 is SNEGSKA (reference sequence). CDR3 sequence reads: CSANKGGGNEQFF. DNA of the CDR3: TGCAGTGCTAACAAGGGCGGGGGGAATGAGCAGTTCTTC.

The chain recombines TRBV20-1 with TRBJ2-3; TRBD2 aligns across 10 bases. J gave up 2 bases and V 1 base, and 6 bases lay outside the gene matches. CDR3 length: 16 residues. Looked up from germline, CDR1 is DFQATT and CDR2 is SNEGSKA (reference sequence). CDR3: CSARALAGAVTDTQYF. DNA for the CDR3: TGCAGTGCTAGAGCTCTAGCGGGGGCCGTCACAGATACGCAGTATTTT.

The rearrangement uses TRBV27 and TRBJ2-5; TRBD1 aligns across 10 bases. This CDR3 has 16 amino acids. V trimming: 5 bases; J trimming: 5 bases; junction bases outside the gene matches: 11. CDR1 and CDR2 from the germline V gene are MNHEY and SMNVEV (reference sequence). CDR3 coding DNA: TGTGCCAGCAGTGTAACAGGGACAGGGGTTGAGGAGACCCAGTACTTC. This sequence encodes CASSVTGTGVEETQYF.

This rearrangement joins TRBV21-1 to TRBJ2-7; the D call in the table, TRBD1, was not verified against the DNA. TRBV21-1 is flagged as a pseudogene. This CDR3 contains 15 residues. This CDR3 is CASSEHRDRGYEQYF. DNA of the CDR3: TGTGCCAGCAGTGAACACCGGGACAGGGGGTACGAGCAGTACTTC.

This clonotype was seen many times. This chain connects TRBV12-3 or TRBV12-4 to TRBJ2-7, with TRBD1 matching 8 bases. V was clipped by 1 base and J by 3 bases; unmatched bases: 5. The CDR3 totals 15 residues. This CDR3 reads CASSLEGTGHYEQYF. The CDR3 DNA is TGTGCCAGCAGTTTAGAAGGGACAGGCCACTACGAGCAGTACTTC.

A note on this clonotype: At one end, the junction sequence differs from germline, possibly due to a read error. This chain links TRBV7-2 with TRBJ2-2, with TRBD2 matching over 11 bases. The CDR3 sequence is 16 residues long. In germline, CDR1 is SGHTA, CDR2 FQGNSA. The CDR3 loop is CASTGRLAGNAGELFF. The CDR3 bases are TGTGCCAGTACCGGAAGACTAGCGGGGAACGCCGGGGAGCTGTTTTTT.

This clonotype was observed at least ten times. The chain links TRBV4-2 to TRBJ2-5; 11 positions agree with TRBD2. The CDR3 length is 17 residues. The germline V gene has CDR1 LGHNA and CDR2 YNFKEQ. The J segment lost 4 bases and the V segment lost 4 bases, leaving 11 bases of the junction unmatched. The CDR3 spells CASSPGLGTSGGETQYF. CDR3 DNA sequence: TGTGCCAGCAGCCCGGGGCTCGGGACTAGCGGAGGAGAGACCCAGTACTTC.

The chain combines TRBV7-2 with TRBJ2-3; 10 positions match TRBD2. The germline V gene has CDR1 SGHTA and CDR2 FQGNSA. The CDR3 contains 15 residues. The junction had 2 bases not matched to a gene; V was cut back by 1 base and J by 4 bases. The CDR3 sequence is CASSLVAGGADTQYF. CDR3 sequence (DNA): TGTGCCAGCAGCTTAGTAGCGGGGGGAGCAGATACGCAGTATTTT.

The chain's CDR3 is CSARIPGLEETQYF. The CDR3 DNA sequence: TGCAGTGCTAGAATACCGGGACTAGAAGAGACCCAGTACTTC. The genes are TRBV20-1 and TRBJ2-5; 8 bases match TRBD2. Germline CDR1 is DFQATT and CDR2 is SNEGSKA (reference sequence). The junction had 5 bases not matched to a gene; V was cut back by 2 bases and J by 3 bases. The CDR3 loop spans 14 amino acids.

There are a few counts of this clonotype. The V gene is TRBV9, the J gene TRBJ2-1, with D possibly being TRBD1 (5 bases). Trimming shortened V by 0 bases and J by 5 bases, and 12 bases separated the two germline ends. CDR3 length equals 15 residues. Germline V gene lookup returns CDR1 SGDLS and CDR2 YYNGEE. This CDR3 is CASSVGGAGHNEQFF. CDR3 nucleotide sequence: TGTGCCAGCAGCGTAGGGGGCGCCGGCCACAATGAGCAGTTCTTC.

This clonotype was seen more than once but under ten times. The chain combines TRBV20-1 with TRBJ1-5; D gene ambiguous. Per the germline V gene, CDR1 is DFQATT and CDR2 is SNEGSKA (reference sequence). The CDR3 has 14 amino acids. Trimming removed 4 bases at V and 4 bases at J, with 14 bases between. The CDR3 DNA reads TGCAGTGCTATATTGCCGATGGCGAATCAGCCCCAGCATTTT. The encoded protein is CSAILPMANQPQHF.

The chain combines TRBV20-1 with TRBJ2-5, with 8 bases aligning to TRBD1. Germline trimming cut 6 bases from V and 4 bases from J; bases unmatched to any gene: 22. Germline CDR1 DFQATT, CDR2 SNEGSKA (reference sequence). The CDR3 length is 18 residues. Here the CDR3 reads CSALVPLAWQGASETQYF. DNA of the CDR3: TGCAGTGCACTAGTTCCCCTCGCTTGGCAGGGGGCCTCAGAGACCCAGTACTTC.

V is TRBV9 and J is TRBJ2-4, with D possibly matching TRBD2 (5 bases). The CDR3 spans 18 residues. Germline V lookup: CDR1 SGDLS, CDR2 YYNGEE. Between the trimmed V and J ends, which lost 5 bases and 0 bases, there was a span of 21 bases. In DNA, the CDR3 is TGTGCCAGCAGTAAAGGTGGAGGCGGAATTTTAGCCAAAAACATTCAGTACTTC. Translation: CASSKGGGGILAKNIQYF. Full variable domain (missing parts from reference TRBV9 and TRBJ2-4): DSGVTQTPKHLITATGQRVTLRCSPRSGDLSVYWYQQSLDQGLQFLIQYYNGEERAKGNILERFSAQQFPDLHSELNLSSLELGDSALYFCASSKGGGGILAKNIQYFGAGTRLSVL.

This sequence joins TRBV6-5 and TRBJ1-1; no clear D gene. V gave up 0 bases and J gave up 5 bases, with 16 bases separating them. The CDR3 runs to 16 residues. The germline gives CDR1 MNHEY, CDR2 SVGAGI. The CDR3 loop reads CASSYSAGSIGTEAFF. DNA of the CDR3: TGTGCCAGCAGTTACTCGGCGGGTTCGATAGGGACTGAAGCTTTCTTT.

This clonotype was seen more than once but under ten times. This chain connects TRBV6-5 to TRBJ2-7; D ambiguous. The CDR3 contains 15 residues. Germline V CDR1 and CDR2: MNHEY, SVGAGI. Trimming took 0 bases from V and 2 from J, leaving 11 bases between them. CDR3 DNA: TGTGCCAGCAGTTACTCTTGGACGGGTCCCTACGAGCAGTACTTC. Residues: CASSYSWTGPYEQYF.

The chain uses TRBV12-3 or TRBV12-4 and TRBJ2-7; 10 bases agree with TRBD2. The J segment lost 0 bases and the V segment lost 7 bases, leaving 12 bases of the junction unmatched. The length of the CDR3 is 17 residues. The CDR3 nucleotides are TGTGCCAGCACTCGGGCTAGCGGGGGTCTTAGCTCCTACGAGCAGTACTTC. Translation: CASTRASGGLSSYEQYF.

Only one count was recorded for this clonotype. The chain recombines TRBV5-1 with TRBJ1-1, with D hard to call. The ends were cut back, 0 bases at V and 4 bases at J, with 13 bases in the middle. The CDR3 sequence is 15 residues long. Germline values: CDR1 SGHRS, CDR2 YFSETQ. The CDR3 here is CASSLAATQRTEAFF. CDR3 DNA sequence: TGCGCCAGCAGCTTGGCGGCGACCCAACGCACTGAAGCTTTCTTT.

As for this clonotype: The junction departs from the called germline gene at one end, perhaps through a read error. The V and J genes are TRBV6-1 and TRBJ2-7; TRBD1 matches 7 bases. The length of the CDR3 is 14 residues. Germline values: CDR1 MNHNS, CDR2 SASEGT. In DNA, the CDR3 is TGTGCCAGCAGGGAAGCCGGGACAGTTCGGGAGCAGTACTTC. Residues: CASREAGTVREQYF.

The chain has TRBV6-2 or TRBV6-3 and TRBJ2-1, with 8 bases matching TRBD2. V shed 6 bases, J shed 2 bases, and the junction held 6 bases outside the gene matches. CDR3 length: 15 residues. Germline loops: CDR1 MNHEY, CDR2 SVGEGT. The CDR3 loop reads CASSSPAGAYNEQFF. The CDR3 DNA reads TGTGCCAGCAGCTCCCCAGCGGGAGCCTACAATGAGCAGTTCTTC.

The CDR3 reads CSGNPEGYYEQYF. CDR3 nucleotide sequence: TGCAGTGGGAACCCAGAGGGATACTACGAGCAGTACTTC. The chain employs TRBV20-1 and TRBJ2-7, with D tentatively TRBD2 (5 bases). The CDR3 has 13 residues. Trimming cost V 7 bases and J 3 bases, with 16 bases left between them. The germline gives CDR1 DFQATT, CDR2 SNEGSKA (reference sequence).